Below are 8 T cell receptor beta chains sequenced from a single sample in a study of T cell responses to AZD1222 COVID-19 vaccine. Assay used: immunoSEQ multiplex PCR; TCRdb lists only in-frame clones, some missing. The sample includes about 130,000 clones, 85% to 95% seen only once; the top ten take approximately 6.5%. The sample was peripheral blood, taken 28 days after the second AZD1222 dose. The receptors were sampled from an adult who received the AZD1222 COVID-19 vaccine.

The chain has TRBV28 and TRBJ1-5; a possible D gene is TRBD1 (5 bases). CDR3 length equals 14 residues. Germline CDR1 reads MDHEN; CDR2 reads SYDVKM. The V end lost 5 bases, the J end lost 0 bases, and 8 bases lay between the germline ends. The CDR3 bases are TGTGCCAGCAGTCACAGGCTTAGCAATCAGCCCCAGCATTTT. This translates into CASSHRLSNQPQHF.

The CDR3 region is CASGLVNRGGTDTQYF. The CDR3 nucleotides are TGTGCTAGTGGTTTGGTAAACAGGGGTGGAACAGATACGCAGTATTTT. The chain couples TRBV12-5 to TRBJ2-3; 7 bases fit TRBD1. The CDR3 loop spans 16 amino acids. Per germline, CDR1 LGHNT and CDR2 FRNRAP. J was trimmed by 3 bases and V by 0 bases; bases with no gene match: 6.

The genes are TRBV6-1 and TRBJ1-5, with TRBD1 identical over 7 bases. The J segment lost 6 bases and the V segment lost 0 bases, leaving 5 bases of the junction unmatched. Germline assignment: CDR1 MNHNS and CDR2 SASEGT. The CDR3 length is 15 residues. CDR3 bases: TGTGCCAGCAGTGAAGCGGTTAGGGGGCGTCAGCCCCAGCATTTT. It translates to CASSEAVRGRQPQHF.

This clone was observed once. The chain is built from TRBV23-1 and TRBJ2-5; 10 bases are a match to TRBD1. TRBV23-1 is sorted into the ORF group, with uncertain function. Losses at the gene ends were 10 bases for V and 5 bases for J; bases not matched to a gene: 19. This CDR3 has 17 amino acids. CDR3 in amino acids: CANPPPGQGFYGETQYF. The CDR3, as DNA: TGCGCCAACCCTCCTCCGGGACAGGGGTTTTACGGGGAGACCCAGTACTTC.

The V call is TRBV6-6, the J call TRBJ2-2; D is unresolved. Trimming removed 5 bases at V and 3 bases at J, with 7 bases between. Germline loops: CDR1 MNHNY, CDR2 SVGAGI (reference sequence). The CDR3 is 13 residues long. CDR3 bases: TGTGCCAGCAGTCCCTCCGACACCGGGGAGCTGTTTTTT. It yields the protein CASSPSDTGELFF.

V and J are TRBV3-1 (or the pseudogene TRBV3-2) and TRBJ2-1, with 7 positions matching TRBD2. Germline V gene lookup returns CDR1 LGHDT and CDR2 YNNKEL (reference sequence). This CDR3 has 18 amino acids. With V trimmed by 1 base and J by 5 bases, 14 bases remained unmatched. CDR3 sequence: CASSQAQIAGTKNNEQFF. CDR3 nucleotides: TGTGCCAGCAGCCAAGCACAAATCGCCGGGACTAAGAACAATGAGCAGTTCTTC.

Only one count was recorded for this clone. The V call is TRBV19, the J call TRBJ2-7; 9 bases match TRBD1. This CDR3 region has 15 residues. V was pared by 5 bases and J by 3 bases, with 8 bases of the junction left unmatched. CDR1 LNHDA and CDR2 SQIVND come from the germline V gene (reference sequence). CDR3 sequence reads: CASSPATGGFYEQYF. The CDR3 coding sequence is TGTGCCAGTAGTCCGGCGACAGGGGGGTTCTACGAGCAGTACTTC.

The chain is built from TRBV21-1 and TRBJ1-1. TRBV21-1 is a pseudogene segment. The CDR3 consists of 10 residues. The DNA for the CDR3 is TGTGCCAGCCGAGACTTTGAAGCTTTCTTT. Its translation: CASRDFEAFF.